The next 30 T cell receptor beta chains were all read from a single sample in a study of prognosis after radiotherapy for stage I lung cancer. Two rounds of multiplex PCR amplified TCR beta CDR3 from genomic DNA. Initially, in first-round PCR, primers specific to each TRBV and TRBJ gene were used. TCRdb redid the calling of the multiplex PCR reads with MiXCR, one entry per CDR3 protein. The table shows some 60,000 distinct CDR3 sequences, with approximately 26% occurring only once. Specimen: PBMCs, collected before or after stereotactic body radiation therapy (not recorded which). Source of these receptors: a donor over 45 with non-small cell lung cancer.

This clonotype was seen once. The gene calls are TRBV6-2 or TRBV6-3 and TRBJ2-2; 7 nucleotides match TRBD2. Germline assignment: CDR1 MNHEY and CDR2 SVGEGT. The junction had 15 bases not matched to a gene; V was cut back by 8 bases and J by 9 bases. The CDR3 covers 15 residues. Written as DNA, the CDR3 is TGTGCCAGCGGGGGAGGGAGACTCGAACACCGGGAGCTGTTTTTT. Its translation: CASGGGRLEHRELFF.

Ten or more counts support this clonotype. J is TRBJ2-1 and V is TRBV5-1, with 7 nucleotides matching TRBD2. The length of the CDR3 is 14 residues. J lost 6 bases, V lost 3 bases, and 6 bases had no gene match. Germline CDR1 reads SGHRS; CDR2 reads YFSETQ. In DNA form, the CDR3 reads TGCGCCAGCAGCTCTTCGGCGGGGGTCAATGAGCAGTTCTTC. This codes for CASSSSAGVNEQFF.

This clonotype is medium-sized within its sample. V gene TRBV6-1 combines with J gene TRBJ2-1; D is perhaps TRBD1 or TRBD2 (5 bases each). CDR1 is MNHNS and CDR2 is SASEGT in the germline V gene. V was trimmed by 6 bases and J by 10 bases, leaving 16 bases between them. The CDR3 runs to 13 residues. This CDR3 is CASRQTVATEQFF. The CDR3 nucleotides are TGTGCCAGCAGGCAGACAGTAGCGACCGAGCAGTTCTTC.

This clonotype was counted at least ten times. The chain has TRBV10-3 and TRBJ1-1, with no clear D. The CDR3 covers 12 residues. Trimming left V 10 bases short and J 0 bases short, with 9 bases between. Germline V gene lookup returns CDR1 ENHRY and CDR2 SYGVKD. The CDR3 DNA follows: TGTGCCACCAGGCAGATGAACACTGAAGCTTTCTTT. Its protein product is CATRQMNTEAFF.

As concerns this clonotype: This may come from a read error, since a much larger clone is one base off. The chain uses TRBV7-9 and TRBJ2-3; 7 bases map to TRBD1. The CDR3 runs 17 residues. The germline V gene has CDR1 SEHNR and CDR2 FQNEAQ (reference sequence). This CDR3 is CPSSLADRASFTDTQYF. The CDR3 bases are TGTCCCAGCAGCTTAGCTGACAGGGCATCATTCACAGATACGCAGTATTTT.

Remarks on this clonotype: Sequence at one end of the junction differs from germline and may be a read error. V and J are TRBV24-1 and TRBJ2-7; D possibly corresponds to TRBD2 (5 bases). Germline CDR1 KGHDR, CDR2 SFDVKD. This CDR3 has 19 amino acids. The CDR3 DNA reads TGTGACACCAGTGATCTCACCCCGGTCCCACTAGTTCCGACCTACGAGCAGTACTTC. This encodes CDTSDLTPVPLVPTYEQYF.

This clonotype ranks as medium-sized (0.01 to 0.1%). V usage is TRBV6-5 and J usage is TRBJ2-1, with 7 bases aligning to TRBD2. Germline CDR1 and CDR2: MNHEY and SVGAGI. V shed 4 bases, J shed 4 bases, and the junction held 7 bases outside the gene matches. This CDR3 spans 15 amino acids. CDR3 coding DNA: TGTGCCAGCAGTTGGGGCGGGGGTCCGTACAATGAGCAGTTCTTC. This translates into CASSWGGGPYNEQFF.

Points on this clonotype: This sequence may be a read error, since a much larger clone differs from it by one base. The CDR3: CSVDYRSEQYF. The DNA of the CDR3 is TGCAGCGTTGATTATCGGAGCGAGCAGTACTTC. The chain is built from TRBV29-1 and TRBJ2-7, with no clear D. V shed 3 bases and J shed 6 bases, with 9 bases lying between them. The germline gives CDR1 SQVTM, CDR2 ANQGSEA. There are 11 residues in the CDR3.

This clonotype was seen many times. The chain carries TRBV6-1 and TRBJ1-1, with TRBD1 matching over 8 bases. Germline CDR1 is MNHNS and CDR2 is SASEGT. The CDR3 is 19 residues long. V dropped 7 bases and J dropped 4; count of bases not matched to a gene: 23. CDR3 in DNA: TGTGCCAGCAACCCCCACCCCTGGAGCAGGGGGCGCGTGGGCACTGAAGCTTTCTTT. Translating gives CASNPHPWSRGRVGTEAFF.

This clonotype was recorded only once. This chain uses TRBV18 with TRBJ1-5; the D gene is possibly TRBD1 (5 bases). CDR3 size: 14 residues. Germline V CDR1 and CDR2: KGHSH, LQKENI. V lost 3 bases and J lost 3, with 9 bases in between. The CDR3 reads CASSPADTNQPQHF. The CDR3 bases are TGTGCCAGCTCACCGGCGGACACCAATCAGCCCCAGCATTTT.

This clonotype was recorded at least ten times. The V gene is TRBV27, the J gene TRBJ1-5; D not certain. The germline V and J ends were trimmed by 5 bases and 8 bases, with 13 bases remaining between them. CDR1 is MNHEY and CDR2 is SMNVEV in the germline V gene (reference sequence). CDR3 size: 13 residues. Written as DNA, the CDR3 is TGTGCCAGCAGTCCACCCTCCGGGGAGCCCCAGCATTTT. The encoded protein is CASSPPSGEPQHF.

The sample holds many counts of this clonotype. This chain joins TRBV11-3 and TRBJ2-1; D perhaps matches TRBD2 (5 bases). V lost 1 base and J lost 8, with 9 bases in between. The germline V gene encodes CDR1 SGHNT and CDR2 YENEEA. This CDR3 region has 13 residues. The CDR3 nucleotides are TGTGCCAGCAGCTTAGGTGAGGGCCATGAGCAGTTCTTC. As protein: CASSLGEGHEQFF.

The table lists this clonotype with many counts. V gene TRBV28 combines with J gene TRBJ2-7, with TRBD2 matching over 8 bases. The germline gives CDR1 MDHEN, CDR2 SYDVKM. The CDR3 contains 15 residues. Losses at the gene ends were 1 base for V and 0 bases for J; bases not matched to a gene: 2. For the CDR3, the DNA is TGTGCCAGCAGTTTATCGGGAGGGTACTCCTACGAGCAGTACTTC. This encodes CASSLSGGYSYEQYF. The complete variable domain, with remaining parts taken from reference TRBV28 and TRBJ2-7, reads DVKVTQSSRYLVKRTGEKVFLECVQDMDHENMFWYRQDPGLGLRLIYFSYDVKMKEKGDIPEGYSVSREKKERFSLILESASTNQTSMYLCASSLSGGYSYEQYFGPGTRLTVT.

With regard to this clonotype: A much larger clone differs from this one at a single base, so this may be a read error. J is TRBJ2-7 and V is TRBV6-2 or TRBV6-3; weak D call: TRBD2 (5 bases). The CDR3 extends over 15 amino acids. CDR1 and CDR2 from the germline V gene are MNHEY and SVGEGT. DNA of the CDR3: TGTGCCTGCAGTTACTCTGCCGGTTCCGACTACGAGAAGTACTTC. Translated: CACSYSAGSDYEKYF.

The rearrangement uses TRBV6-1 and TRBJ2-7; 9 bases line up with TRBD1. The ends lost 5 bases at V and 7 bases at J; junction bases unmatched: 3. Germline V gene lookup returns CDR1 MNHNS and CDR2 SASEGT. This CDR3 has 12 amino acids. The CDR3 here is CASSNGQGEQYF. CDR3 in DNA: TGTGCCAGCAGTAATGGACAGGGGGAGCAGTACTTC.

This clonotype was detected ten times or more. The rearrangement links TRBV6-1 to TRBJ2-5; 8 nucleotides line up with TRBD1. V lost 5 bases, J lost 5 bases, and 13 bases stayed unmatched. This CDR3 is 16 amino acids long. The germline CDR1 and CDR2 sequences are MNHNS and SASEGT. CDR3 sequence: CASSRPGTGHGETQYF. DNA of the CDR3: TGTGCCAGCAGTCGCCCCGGGACAGGACACGGGGAGACCCAGTACTTC.

A remark on this clonotype: This is likely an artifact of a read error, given a far larger clone one base away. The rearrangement uses TRBV6-2 or TRBV6-3 and TRBJ1-1; D perhaps matches TRBD1 (6 bases). CDR1 MNHEY and CDR2 SVGEGT come from the germline V gene. The CDR3 runs 13 residues. The DNA of the CDR3 is TGTGCCAGCAGTAACAACAGGGACGAAGAAGCTTGCTTT. The encoded protein is CASSNNRDEEACF.

Points on this clonotype: A junction boundary mismatches the germline segment, possibly from a read error. The rearrangement links TRBV12-3 or TRBV12-4 to TRBJ2-6, with D perhaps TRBD1 (5 bases). This CDR3 contains 15 residues. CDR3 coding DNA: TGTGCCAGCGGTTACAGGCGCTCTGGGGCCAACGTCCTTACTTTC. Protein sequence: CASGYRRSGANVLTF.

This clonotype came up once. In DNA form, the CDR3 reads TGTGCCAGCAACTGGGGACAGGAGACCTCCTACGAGCAGTACTTC. Translated: CASNWGQETSYEQYF. J is TRBJ2-7 and V is TRBV5-8, with 8 bases fitting TRBD1. Germline CDR1 is SGHTS and CDR2 is YDEGEE. V was clipped by 6 bases and J by 0 bases; unmatched bases: 8. There are 15 residues in the CDR3. Variable domain in full (rest from reference TRBV5-8 and TRBJ2-7): EAGVTQSPTHLIKTRGQQATLRCSPISGHTSVYWYQQALGLGLQFLLWYDEGEERNRGNFPPRFSGRQFPNYSSELNVNALELEDSALYLCASNWGQETSYEQYFGPGTRLTVT.

As regards this clonotype: A junction boundary mismatches the germline segment, possibly from a read error. The chain couples TRBV12-3 or TRBV12-4 to TRBJ2-7; TRBD1 or TRBD2 may be the D gene (5 bases each). The CDR3 totals 15 residues. The CDR3 DNA sequence: TGTACCAGCAGTACCTTTCTAGAGGGGTCCGGGGAGCAGTACTTC. Protein: CTSSTFLEGSGEQYF.

This clonotype was seen many times. The V and J genes are TRBV4-2 and TRBJ1-2, with D unresolved. V lost 0 bases and J lost 4, with 3 bases in between. Germline CDR1 and CDR2: LGHNA and YNFKEQ. The CDR3 spans 12 residues. CDR3 residues: CASSQESYGYTF. The CDR3 DNA sequence: TGTGCCAGCAGCCAAGAGTCCTATGGCTACACCTTC.

This clonotype was detected ten times or more. This chain connects TRBV30 to TRBJ1-6; D gene ambiguous. CDR3 length: 11 amino acids. CDR1 is GTSNPN and CDR2 is SVGIG in the germline V gene (reference sequence). V was pared by 2 bases and J by 9 bases, with 5 bases between. The CDR3 loop reads CAWSLSSPLHF. Written as DNA, the CDR3 is TGTGCCTGGAGTTTAAGTTCACCCCTCCACTTT.

Of note for this clonotype: A much larger clone sits a single nucleotide away, making a read error possible. V and J are TRBV7-2 and TRBJ1-1; TRBD1 matches 7 bases. The CDR3 extends over 14 amino acids. Germline CDR1 and CDR2: SGHTA and FQGNSA. With V trimmed by 4 bases and J by 4 bases, 6 bases remained unmatched. DNA of the CDR3: TGTGCCAGCAGCTGGGGACAGACAACCACTGAAGCTTTCTTT. This sequence encodes CASSWGQTTTEAFF.

Regarding this clonotype: A far larger clone lies a single base away; this is likely a read error. The rearrangement uses TRBV6-2 or TRBV6-3 and TRBJ1-2, with TRBD1 matching over 8 bases. Germline values: CDR1 MNHEY, CDR2 SVGEGT. The V and J ends lost 10 bases and 8 bases, in that order; junction bases with no gene match: 12. The CDR3 length is 13 residues. The CDR3 loop is CANTDRVSKGYTF. CDR3 DNA sequence: TGTGCCAATACGGACAGGGTATCGAAGGGCTACACCTTC.

Ten or more counts support this clonotype. The CDR3 does not end in the conserved phenylalanine or tryptophan, so this is likely a read error. No DNA is shown, since the ends of the CDR3 on it are uncertain; the CDR3 is the one TCRdb lists. The chain is built from TRBV19 and TRBJ1-4; TRBD1, the D gene given by the table, was not confirmed from the DNA. Germline V gene data show CDR1 as LNHDA and CDR2 as SQIVND (reference sequence). The CDR3 has 9 residues if both end residues are counted. This CDR3 is CASSMDRGD.

This clonotype was found many times. J is TRBJ1-2 and V is TRBV6-5; 7 nucleotides line up with TRBD1. This CDR3 region has 15 residues. In germline, CDR1 is MNHEY, CDR2 SVGAGI. J was trimmed by 2 bases and V by 0 bases; bases with no gene match: 3. CDR3 in DNA: TGTGCCAGCAGTTACTCGGGGACAGAAAACTATGGCTACACCTTC. Translating it yields CASSYSGTENYGYTF.

There are a few counts of this clonotype. The chain carries TRBV5-6 and TRBJ2-5, with 7 bases that match TRBD1. This CDR3 comprises 13 residues. The germline gives CDR1 SGHDT, CDR2 YYEEEE. Trimming took 4 bases from V and 3 from J; bases not matched to a gene: 3. The CDR3 DNA sequence: TGTGCCAGCAGCGCGGACAGGAAAGAGACCCAGTACTTC. Protein: CASSADRKETQYF.

This chain joins TRBV19 and TRBJ2-1, with TRBD2 matching 10 bases. CDR1 is LNHDA and CDR2 is SQIVND in the germline V gene (reference sequence). This CDR3 spans 17 amino acids. The V segment lost 3 bases and the J segment 7 bases; nucleotides outside the gene matches: 12. CDR3 protein: CASSMGLAGVEGNEQFF. CDR3 DNA sequence: TGTGCCAGTAGTATGGGGCTAGCGGGGGTGGAGGGTAATGAGCAGTTCTTC.

Only a few counts were recorded for this clonotype. The chain is built from TRBV27 and TRBJ2-7; 7 nucleotides line up with TRBD1. V lost 9 bases and J lost 6; bases outside the gene matches: 11. The CDR3 length is 13 residues. CDR1 is MNHEY, CDR2 SMNVEV, per germline (reference sequence). The CDR3 region has the DNA TGTGCCAGTTTGTACTCAGGGGGTACCGAGCAGTACTTC. Translating gives CASLYSGGTEQYF.

Of note for this clonotype: A read error is likely here: a far larger clone is one base away. The chain joins TRBV6-2 or TRBV6-3 to TRBJ1-5; D ambiguous. Germline V gene sequence: CDR1 MNHEY, CDR2 SVGEGT. Deletions cut 5 bases from V and 2 bases from J, with 10 bases between. This CDR3 has 14 amino acids. Written as DNA, the CDR3 is TGTGCCAGCAGTCCCGTACGCGGCAATCAGCCCCAGCATTTT. It encodes CASSPVRGNQPQHF.